The 7 T cell receptor beta chains below all came from one sample that was sequenced in a study of cytomegalovirus exposure and HLA in healthy donors (TCRdb year 2017). Library prep was done by the immunoSEQ multiplex PCR assay. A mixture of 60 forward primers for TCR Vbeta segments and 13 reverse primers for TCR Jbeta segments was used in the multiplex PCR. Drawn from immuneACCESS, this table holds only the in-frame rearrangements with V and J called that TCRdb kept. Clones are partly lost; checked studies trace under half to an unresolved V gene and leave the rest unexplained. The sample data list a few hundred thousand clones, and about 93% of these were observed just once. The ten largest clones take up 1.5% to 2% of the sample. The sequenced sample consisted of PBMCs. These receptor sequences come from a girl aged 2 to 10 in good health and CMV-seronegative.

The J gene is TRBJ1-5, the V gene TRBV7-9; D gene ambiguous. The CDR3 covers 12 residues. The germline gives CDR1 SEHNR, CDR2 FQNEAQ (reference sequence). Trimming took 4 bases from V and 5 from J, leaving 6 bases between them. Here the CDR3 reads CASSSPDQPQHF. The CDR3 DNA sequence: TGTGCCAGCAGCTCGCCGGATCAGCCCCAGCATTTT.

The CDR3 DNA reads TGTGCCAGCGGGCTTAGGGGAGGAAACACCGGGGAGCTGTTTTTT. Its translation: CASGLRGGNTGELFF. The rearrangement uses TRBV9 and TRBJ2-2, with D tentatively TRBD2 (6 bases). Between the trimmed V and J ends, which lost 7 bases and 2 bases, there was a span of 15 bases. The germline V gene has CDR1 SGDLS and CDR2 YYNGEE. The CDR3 runs 15 residues.

This chain connects TRBV5-1 to TRBJ2-1; D gene uncertain. Germline CDR1 reads SGHRS; CDR2 reads YFSETQ. With 0 bases removed from V and 0 bases from J, the gap between germline ends came to 10 bases. The CDR3 loop spans 16 amino acids. CDR3 in DNA: TGCGCCAGCAGCTTGGTAACAGCAAGCTCCTACAATGAGCAGTTCTTC. This codes for CASSLVTASSYNEQFF.

V and J are TRBV30 and TRBJ1-1; TRBD1 is a possible D gene (5 bases). Germline CDR1 GTSNPN, CDR2 SVGIG (reference sequence). This CDR3 has 15 amino acids. V was shortened by 0 bases and J by 1 base, with 12 bases between the two germline ends. The CDR3 protein is CAWSVLRAANTEAFF. CDR3 bases: TGTGCCTGGAGTGTACTCAGGGCGGCGAACACTGAAGCTTTCTTT.

CDR3: CASTPAPGDVGYEQYF. The CDR3 nucleotides are TGTGCCAGTACCCCCGCTCCAGGGGACGTCGGGTACGAGCAGTACTTC. V usage is TRBV19 and J usage is TRBJ2-7; D might be TRBD1 (6 bases). Per germline, CDR1 LNHDA and CDR2 SQIVND (reference sequence). CDR3 length: 16 residues. The V end lost 7 bases, the J end lost 4 bases, and 23 bases lay between the germline ends.

V and J are TRBV7-6 and TRBJ2-5, with D tentatively TRBD2 (7 bases). The CDR3 covers 15 residues. V lost 7 bases to trimming and J lost 1 base, with 16 bases between them. Looked up from germline, CDR1 is SGHVS and CDR2 is FNYEAQ. The CDR3 nucleotides read TGTGCCAGCACGCCGGGGGCTAGCGGCCAAGAGACCCAGTACTTC. It yields the protein CASTPGASGQETQYF.

This chain links TRBV28 with TRBJ1-1; no clear D. Germline CDR1 reads MDHEN; CDR2 reads SYDVKM. V was cut by 2 bases and J by 4 bases, with 11 bases left in between. The CDR3 has 14 amino acids. CDR3 sequence reads: CASSLRRRSTEAFF. CDR3 nucleotide sequence: TGTGCCAGCAGTTTACGGCGGCGAAGCACTGAAGCTTTCTTT.